What follows are 24 T cell receptor beta chains derived from one specimen sequenced in a study of CD4 T cell repertoires in COVID-19. Measured with immunoSEQ multiplex PCR; TCRdb has only the in-frame clones, and not every one. The sample lists approximately 75,000 clones, roughly four fifths occurring once. The material sequenced was CD4+ T cells from peripheral blood, taken after recovery from COVID-19. Receptors were obtained from a human donor who had COVID-19.

The V gene is TRBV9, the J gene TRBJ2-2; the D gene could be TRBD1 or TRBD2 (5 bases each). CDR1 is SGDLS and CDR2 is YYNGEE in the germline V gene. V was pared by 3 bases and J by 4 bases, with 7 bases between. The CDR3 runs 13 residues. The CDR3 here is CASSAGTTGELFF. The CDR3 region has the DNA TGTGCCAGCAGCGCCGGGACCACCGGGGAGCTGTTTTTT. Based on the CDR3 plus reference TRBV9 and TRBJ2-2, the full variable domain is DSGVTQTPKHLITATGQRVTLRCSPRSGDLSVYWYQQSLDQGLQFLIQYYNGEERAKGNILERFSAQQFPDLHSELNLSSLELGDSALYFCASSAGTTGELFFGEGSRLTVL.

This chain uses TRBV18 with TRBJ2-6; tentative D call: TRBD1 (7 bases). V gave up 3 bases and J gave up 1 base, with 13 bases separating them. Per the germline V gene, CDR1 is KGHSH and CDR2 is LQKENI. The CDR3 extends over 17 amino acids. CDR3 loop: CASSPAGGFSGANVLTF. In nucleotides, the CDR3 is TGTGCCAGCTCACCGGCAGGGGGGTTTTCTGGGGCCAACGTCCTGACTTTC.

As to this clone: This sample also contains other DNA sequences that code for the same CDR3. This chain links TRBV5-4 with TRBJ2-7; possibly TRBD2 for D (6 bases). The V and J ends lost 0 bases and 0 bases respectively, with 10 bases between them. The germline V gene has CDR1 SGHNT and CDR2 YYREEE (reference sequence). This CDR3 is built from 15 residues. CDR3 residues: CASSLVGSSSYEQYF. CDR3 DNA sequence: TGTGCCAGCAGCTTGGTCGGGAGTTCCTCCTACGAGCAGTACTTC.

The chain recombines TRBV10-1 with TRBJ1-1; tentative D call: TRBD1 (5 bases). CDR3 length: 14 amino acids. Germline CDR1 reads WNHNN; CDR2 reads SYGVQD (reference sequence). The V end lost 10 bases, the J end lost 1 base, and 16 bases lay between the germline ends. CDR3 loop: CATKGQGANTEAFF. The CDR3 bases are TGCGCCACCAAGGGGCAGGGAGCGAACACTGAAGCTTTCTTT.

The rearrangement links TRBV27 to TRBJ2-7; TRBD2 matches at 10 bases. The CDR3 spans 14 residues. The germline V gene has CDR1 MNHEY and CDR2 SMNVEV (reference sequence). J was trimmed by 2 bases and V by 8 bases; bases with no gene match: 6. The CDR3 here is CASARTSGAYEQYF. The DNA for the CDR3 is TGTGCCAGCGCGAGGACTAGCGGAGCCTACGAGCAGTACTTC.

This chain joins TRBV7-8 and TRBJ2-1; D is uncertain. This CDR3 spans 14 amino acids. The ends were cut back, 5 bases at V and 4 bases at J, with 12 bases in the middle. Germline CDR1 is SGHVS and CDR2 is FQNEAQ. CDR3: CASSGTPSYNEQFF. The DNA of the CDR3 is TGTGCCAGCAGCGGCACCCCTTCATACAATGAGCAGTTCTTC.

The rearrangement links TRBV7-9 to TRBJ2-7; D ambiguous. The germline V gene has CDR1 SEHNR and CDR2 FQNEAQ (reference sequence). Trimming took off 2 bases at V and 6 bases at J, with 11 bases between the two ends. This CDR3 is 13 amino acids long. CDR3 residues: CASSLSPELEQYF. CDR3 DNA: TGTGCCAGCAGCTTATCTCCTGAACTCGAGCAGTACTTC.

The chain joins TRBV20-1 to TRBJ2-3; 8 bases are a match to TRBD2. V trimming: 3 bases; J trimming: 4 bases; junction bases outside the gene matches: 9. The CDR3 contains 15 residues. Germline lookup yields CDR1 DFQATT and CDR2 SNEGSKA (reference sequence). The CDR3 DNA follows: TGCAGTGCTAGTCCGCGGGAGGTCTGGGCAGATACGCAGTATTTT. This gives the protein CSASPREVWADTQYF.

This chain uses TRBV5-4 with TRBJ2-7; possible D gene TRBD2, 6 bases. V was clipped by 0 bases and J by 5 bases, with 15 bases between them. CDR1 SGHNT and CDR2 YYREEE come from the germline V gene (reference sequence). There are 15 residues in the CDR3. CDR3 in amino acids: CASSLGFGREDEQYF. As DNA, the CDR3 is TGTGCCAGCAGCTTGGGCTTCGGCAGGGAGGACGAGCAGTACTTC.

The chain uses TRBV29-1 and TRBJ1-1; TRBD1 is a possible D gene (5 bases). Germline assignment: CDR1 SQVTM and CDR2 ANQGSEA. The CDR3 has 14 residues. The ends were cut back, 3 bases at V and 0 bases at J, with 11 bases in the middle. The CDR3 loop reads CSVEKNRMNTEAFF. Written as DNA, the CDR3 is TGCAGCGTTGAGAAAAACAGGATGAACACTGAAGCTTTCTTT. Complete variable domain (other parts from reference TRBV29-1 and TRBJ1-1): SAVISQKPSRDICQRGTSLTIQCQVDSQVTMMFWYRQQPGQSLTLIATANQGSEATYESGFVIDKFPISRPNLTFSTLTVSNMSPEDSSIYLCSVEKNRMNTEAFFGQGTRLTVV.

This clone was counted between two and nine times. The junction shows a germline mismatch at one end, possibly a read error. The chain recombines TRBV7-2 with TRBJ1-5, with D perhaps TRBD1 (5 bases). The germline gives CDR1 SGHTA, CDR2 FQGNSA. This CDR3 is 15 amino acids long. The CDR3 here is CASSLAGGTGQPQHF. The CDR3, as DNA: TGTGCCAGCAGTTTAGCGGGGGGTACGGGTCAGCCCCAGCATTTT. Full variable domain (missing parts from reference TRBV7-2 and TRBJ1-5): GAGVSQSPSNKVTEKGKDVELRCDPISGHTALYWYRQSLGQGLEFLIYFQGNSAPDKSGLPSDRFSAERTGGSVSTLTIQRTQQEDSAVYLCASSLAGGTGQPQHFGDGTRLSIL.

The V and J genes are TRBV6-5 and TRBJ1-1, with D maybe TRBD1 (5 bases). V lost 2 bases and J lost 4, with 17 bases in between. The CDR3 has 16 amino acids. Germline lookup yields CDR1 MNHEY and CDR2 SVGAGI. CDR3 sequence reads: CASSYAVGGRGTEAFF. Here the CDR3 DNA reads TGTGCCAGCAGTTACGCTGTTGGGGGTAGGGGCACTGAAGCTTTCTTT.

This clone has just a few counts. The chain uses TRBV6-6 and TRBJ2-6; D not certain. Germline CDR1 reads MNHNY; CDR2 reads SVGAGI (reference sequence). The CDR3 runs 14 residues. V was trimmed by 8 bases and J by 2 bases, leaving 10 bases between them. The CDR3 here is CASASRAGANVLTF. As DNA, the CDR3 is TGTGCCAGCGCCTCCCGGGCTGGGGCCAACGTCCTGACTTTC.

This clone showed up just once. This chain uses TRBV6-2 or TRBV6-3 with TRBJ2-7; D call uncertain. Germline loops: CDR1 MNHEY, CDR2 SVGEGT. The CDR3 is made up of 13 amino acids. The ends were cut back, 5 bases at V and 0 bases at J, with 8 bases in the middle. The CDR3 DNA sequence: TGTGCCAGCAGTCGACCTCTCTCCTACGAGCAGTACTTC. This sequence encodes CASSRPLSYEQYF.

A word on this clone: Other DNA sequences in the sample encode the same CDR3. This rearrangement joins TRBV30 to TRBJ2-1; D is unresolved. This CDR3 spans 12 amino acids. The V end was cut by 2 bases, the J end by 4 bases, with 6 bases between. Looked up from germline, CDR1 is GTSNPN and CDR2 is SVGIG (reference sequence). The CDR3, as DNA: TGTGCCTGGAGTAGGCAGTACAATGAGCAGTTCTTC. This translates into CAWSRQYNEQFF.

This chain connects TRBV28 to TRBJ2-7; D uncertain. The CDR3 is 14 residues long. The germline V and J ends were trimmed by 8 bases and 6 bases, with 20 bases remaining between them. The germline V gene encodes CDR1 MDHEN and CDR2 SYDVKM. CDR3 in amino acids: CASVPWTQSGEQYF. As DNA, the CDR3 is TGTGCCAGCGTCCCTTGGACCCAAAGTGGCGAGCAGTACTTC.

V gene TRBV4-1 combines with J gene TRBJ2-3; the match to TRBD2 covers 12 bases. J lost 3 bases, V lost 4 bases, and 17 bases had no gene match. The CDR3 is 20 residues long. Germline V gene lookup returns CDR1 MGHRA and CDR2 YSYEKL. The CDR3 loop reads CASSRETASGRAGGTDTQYF. In DNA, the CDR3 is TGCGCCAGCAGCCGCGAGACCGCTAGCGGGAGGGCCGGAGGGACAGATACGCAGTATTTT.

This chain connects TRBV5-1 to TRBJ2-3, with 7 nucleotides matching TRBD2. The CDR3 has 14 amino acids. Germline CDR1 reads SGHRS; CDR2 reads YFSETQ. The J segment lost 2 bases and the V segment lost 4 bases, leaving 4 bases of the junction unmatched. Written as DNA, the CDR3 is TGCGCCAGCAGCCCCGGGGGGTCCACAGATACGCAGTATTTT. This encodes CASSPGGSTDTQYF.

The chain has TRBV27 and TRBJ2-3; D is unclear. The V gene's germline CDR1 is MNHEY and CDR2 SMNVEV (reference sequence). This CDR3 has 13 amino acids. With 4 bases removed from V and 6 bases from J, the gap between germline ends came to 11 bases. The CDR3 DNA sequence: TGTGCCAGCAGTTCCCTTACGGCGGATACGCAGTATTTT. It encodes CASSSLTADTQYF.

To note about this clone: This specimen includes other DNA sequences encoding the same CDR3. This CDR3 reads CASSRTGYEQYF. The CDR3 nucleotides read TGTGCCAGCAGTCGTACAGGTTACGAGCAGTACTTC. This chain connects TRBV2 to TRBJ2-7; tentatively, D is TRBD1 (5 bases). Germline-derived CDR1 and CDR2 are SNHLY and FYNNEI. V was trimmed by 5 bases and J by 4 bases, leaving 9 bases between them. The CDR3 length is 12 residues.

This sequence joins TRBV18 and TRBJ2-7, with 7 positions matching TRBD1. This CDR3 has 14 residues. V shed 2 bases, J shed 2 bases, and the junction held 3 bases outside the gene matches. The germline gives CDR1 KGHSH, CDR2 LQKENI. The CDR3 sequence is CASSPVGQAYEQYF. CDR3 sequence (DNA): TGTGCCAGCTCACCAGTCGGACAGGCCTACGAGCAGTACTTC.

V usage is TRBV10-1 and J usage is TRBJ1-4; TRBD1 is a possible D gene (5 bases). Germline CDR1 reads WNHNN; CDR2 reads SYGVQD (reference sequence). The CDR3 runs to 15 residues. The V gene lost 2 bases and the J gene lost 7 bases, with 14 bases spanning the gap. CDR3 protein: CASSEVRDQPEKLFF. CDR3 bases: TGCGCCAGCAGTGAGGTCAGGGATCAGCCTGAAAAACTGTTTTTT.

The V gene is TRBV5-4, the J gene TRBJ2-3; the D gene is possibly TRBD2 (6 bases). The V end lost 3 bases, the J end lost 3 bases, and 11 bases lay between the germline ends. The length of the CDR3 is 14 residues. CDR1 and CDR2 (germline): SGHNT, YYREEE (reference sequence). The CDR3 DNA is TGTGCCAGCAGCTCCGGGACTCCGACAGATACGCAGTATTTT. Amino acids: CASSSGTPTDTQYF.

This clone was found a few times. The V call is TRBV5-5, the J call TRBJ1-5; TRBD1 agrees at 7 bases. The V and J ends lost 2 bases and 11 bases, in that order; junction bases with no gene match: 7. The CDR3 length is 13 residues. The germline V gene encodes CDR1 SGHKS and CDR2 YYEKEE (reference sequence). The CDR3 reads CASSFTGDRTQHF. The CDR3 nucleotides are TGTGCCAGCAGCTTCACAGGGGATCGGACCCAGCATTTT.